This TCR beta chain was sequenced in a study of blood T cells in healthy people across ages. Broader study findings: Using unsorted PBMCs precluded a conclusive naive versus antigen-experienced comparison. There were more naive CD4+ cells and higher diversity in long-lived donors than in aged donors.

Germline-derived CDR1 and CDR2 are LGHNA and YNFKEQ. Trimming removed 1 base at V and 0 bases at J, with 10 bases between. The CDR3 runs to 16 residues. A second roughly 6 to 12 cycle PCR used barcoded and J-beta primers. MiXCR, run by TCRdb on the 5' RACE reads, gives a single entry per CDR3 protein. The repertoire holds over 1,500,000 distinct CDR3 sequences, approximately 40% seen once, with 20% to 25% in the top ten. A remark on this clonotype: Its target is not known.

The genes are TRBV4-2 and TRBJ1-5; D not resolved. Sequencing used blood. The source is a human donor in good health. CDR3 in amino acids: CASSQVTAYSNQPQHF. CDR3 in DNA: TGTGCCAGCAGCCAAGTAACAGCTTATAGCAATCAGCCCCAGCATTTT.